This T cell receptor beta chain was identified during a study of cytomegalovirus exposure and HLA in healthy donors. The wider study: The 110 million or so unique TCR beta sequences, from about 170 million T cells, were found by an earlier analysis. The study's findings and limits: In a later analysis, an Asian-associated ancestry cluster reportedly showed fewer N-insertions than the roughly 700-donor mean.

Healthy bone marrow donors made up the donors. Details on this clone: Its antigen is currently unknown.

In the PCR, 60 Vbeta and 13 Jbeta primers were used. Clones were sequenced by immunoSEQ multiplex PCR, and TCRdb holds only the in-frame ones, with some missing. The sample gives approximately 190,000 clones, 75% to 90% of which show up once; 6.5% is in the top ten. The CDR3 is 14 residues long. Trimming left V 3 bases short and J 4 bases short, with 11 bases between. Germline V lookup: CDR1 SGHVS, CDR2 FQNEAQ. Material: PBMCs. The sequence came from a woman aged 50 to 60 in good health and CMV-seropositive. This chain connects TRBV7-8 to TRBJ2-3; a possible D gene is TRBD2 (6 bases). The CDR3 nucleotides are TGTGCCAGCAGCTTTGCGGGGCGGGCAGATACGCAGTATTTT. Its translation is CASSFAGRADTQYF.